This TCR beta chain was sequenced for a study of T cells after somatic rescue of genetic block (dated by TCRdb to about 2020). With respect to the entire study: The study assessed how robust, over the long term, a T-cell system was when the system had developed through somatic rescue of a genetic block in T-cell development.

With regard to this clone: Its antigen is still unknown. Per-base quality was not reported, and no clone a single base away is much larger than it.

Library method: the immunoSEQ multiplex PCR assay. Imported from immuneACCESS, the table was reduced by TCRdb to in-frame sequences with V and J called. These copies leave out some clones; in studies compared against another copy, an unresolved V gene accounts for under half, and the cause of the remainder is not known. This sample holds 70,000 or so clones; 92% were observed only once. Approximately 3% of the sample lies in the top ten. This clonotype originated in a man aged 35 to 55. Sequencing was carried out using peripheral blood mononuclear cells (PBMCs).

The CDR3 sequence is CASSIGPGTSDIPAKNIQYF. The DNA reads as follows: TGTGCCAGTAGTATAGGGCCCGGGACTAGCGATATACCCGCCAAAAACATTCAGTACTTC. The rearranged segments are TRBV19 and TRBJ2-4; TRBD2 lines up with 10 middle nucleotides. CDR3 length: 20 amino acids, cysteine to phenylalanine. Only CDR3 DNA is held: 60 bases, read in frame from base 1. The V end gives up 1 base and the J end 1 base, leaving 13 bases in the junction not matched to a gene. Reading the germline V gene (reference sequence) gives CDR1 LNHDA and CDR2 SQIVND.